This TCR beta chain was retrieved from a study of blood T cell repertoires in COVID-19. Sequencing used immunoSEQ multiplex PCR; TCRdb keeps in-frame clones, though not all of them. The sample holds approximately 100,000 clones; 80% to 90% are singletons and the top ten take 7.9%. This CDR3 contains 18 residues. V was pared by 0 bases and J by 0 bases, with 9 bases of the junction left unmatched. Germline-derived CDR1 and CDR2 are LGHDT and YNNKEL (reference sequence). The sequenced sample was peripheral blood. The source is a woman older than 75 with active or convalescent COVID-19. The J gene is TRBJ2-7, the V gene TRBV3-1 (or the pseudogene TRBV3-2); 9 nucleotides match TRBD2. Written as DNA, the CDR3 is TGTGCCAGCAGCCAAGATCTAGCGGGGCTAATGAGCTCCTACGAGCAGTACTTC. It yields the protein CASSQDLAGLMSSYEQYF.